The source of this T cell receptor (beta chain) is a study of T cell responses to AZD1222 COVID-19 vaccine. Whole-study findings and limits: Spike-specific TCR breadth and depth rose after two AZD1222 doses. Donors, mostly white British, included more females; clonal diversity was possibly underestimated. None of the repertoires were sampled until the peak T cell response had passed.

V was pared by 4 bases and J by 5 bases, with 5 bases between. In germline, CDR1 is MNHEY, CDR2 SVGAGI. This CDR3 contains 11 residues. The method was immunoSEQ multiplex PCR; TCRdb's version includes in-frame clones alone and lacks a portion of them. The sample records approximately 150,000 clones, more than 80% being singletons. Notes on this clone: Its antigen is currently unknown.

J is TRBJ2-5 and V is TRBV6-5; the D is unclear. The input for sequencing was peripheral blood, taken on day 0 of AZD1222 vaccination. This clonotype was obtained from an adult in good health. The CDR3 nucleotides read TGTGCCAGCAGTTCCGGGGAGACCCAGTACTTC. Translating it yields CASSSGETQYF.